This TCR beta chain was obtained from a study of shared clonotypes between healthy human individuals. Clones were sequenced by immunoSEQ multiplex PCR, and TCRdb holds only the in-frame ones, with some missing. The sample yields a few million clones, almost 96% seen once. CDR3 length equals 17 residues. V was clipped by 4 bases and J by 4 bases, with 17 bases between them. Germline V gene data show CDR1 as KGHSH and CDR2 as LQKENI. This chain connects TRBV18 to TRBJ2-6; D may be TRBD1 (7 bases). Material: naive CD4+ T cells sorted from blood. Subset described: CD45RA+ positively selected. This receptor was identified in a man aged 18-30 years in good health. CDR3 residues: CASSREEGAVGANVLTF. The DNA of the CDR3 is TGTGCCAGCTCACGCGAGGAGGGGGCAGTAGGGGCCAACGTCCTGACTTTC.